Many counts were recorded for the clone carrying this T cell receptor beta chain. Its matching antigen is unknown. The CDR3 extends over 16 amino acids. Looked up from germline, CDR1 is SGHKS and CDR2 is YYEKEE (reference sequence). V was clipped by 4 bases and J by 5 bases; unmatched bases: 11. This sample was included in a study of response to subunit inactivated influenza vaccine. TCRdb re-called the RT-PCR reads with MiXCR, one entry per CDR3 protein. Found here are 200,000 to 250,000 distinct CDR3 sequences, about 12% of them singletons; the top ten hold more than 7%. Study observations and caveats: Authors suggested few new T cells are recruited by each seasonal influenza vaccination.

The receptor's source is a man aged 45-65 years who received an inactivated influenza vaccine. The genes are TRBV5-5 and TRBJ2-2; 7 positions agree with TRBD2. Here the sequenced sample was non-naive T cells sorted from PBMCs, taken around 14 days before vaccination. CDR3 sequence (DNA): TGTGCCAGCAGCCCCCGACAAGCGGGAAGTACCGGGGAGCTGTTTTTT. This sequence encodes CASSPRQAGSTGELFF. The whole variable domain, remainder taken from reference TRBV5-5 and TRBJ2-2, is DAGVTQSPTHLIKTRGQQVTLRCSPISGHKSVSWYQQVLGQGPQFIFQYYEKEERGRGNFPDRFSARQFPNYSSELNVNALLLGDSALYLCASSPRQAGSTGELFFGEGSRLTVL.